This T cell receptor beta chain was observed in a study of blood T cells in healthy people across ages. Then a second PCR, running roughly 7 to 12 cycles, was carried out with a sample-barcoded 5' primer and a J-beta primer mix. TCRdb ran MiXCR on the 5' RACE reads and lists one entry per CDR3 protein. The sample has 1.5 million or so distinct CDR3 sequences, under 55% seen once. The germline CDR1 and CDR2 sequences are SEHNR and FQNEAQ (reference sequence). Trimming pared 5 bases from V and 9 bases from J, leaving 17 bases between. The CDR3 covers 14 residues. A few counts support this clonotype. The authors drew around 9.4 milliliters of peripheral blood from each donor.

The source of this sequence is a woman aged 18-29 years in good health. The rearrangement links TRBV7-9 to TRBJ2-1; tentative D call: TRBD2 (5 bases). Source material: blood. The CDR3 here is CASSDEGATSEQFF. CDR3 coding DNA: TGTGCCAGCAGCGATGAGGGTGCTACAAGTGAGCAGTTCTTC.